This passage covers 25 T cell receptor beta chains from one sample sequenced in a study of shared clonotypes between healthy human individuals. Naive-designated CD8 cells lacked CD45RO, were positively enriched for CCR7, and omitted terminally differentiated effector memory CD45RA+ cells. Assay: immunoSEQ multiplex PCR; the TCRdb copy retains only in-frame clones and omits some. Among around 1,900,000 clones listed, just over 90% were seen once. The sample was naive CD8+ T cells from PBMCs. Every receptor here comes from a man younger than 35 in good health. Some clones in this sample may be carry-over from other donors' samples.

The gene calls are TRBV7-8 and TRBJ2-7; TRBD2 matches at 7 bases. The V gene end was trimmed by 5 bases and the J gene end by 0 bases; junction bases not matched to a gene: 4. The CDR3 sequence is 14 residues long. From germline, CDR1 is SGHVS and CDR2 FQNEAQ. CDR3 sequence reads: CASSGSGLSYEQYF. The CDR3 coding sequence is TGTGCCAGCAGCGGTAGCGGGCTCTCCTACGAGCAGTACTTC.

The genes are TRBV6-1 and TRBJ1-5, with TRBD1 matching over 7 bases. Trimming took 1 base from V and 5 from J; bases not matched to a gene: 5. Germline V gene sequence: CDR1 MNHNS, CDR2 SASEGT. This CDR3 is built from 15 residues. CDR3 nucleotides: TGTGCCAGCAGTGAAGACAGGGGCGGTTATCAGCCCCAGCATTTT. Its protein is CASSEDRGGYQPQHF.

The chain carries TRBV18 and TRBJ1-5, with D uncertain. This CDR3 comprises 12 residues. The germline V gene has CDR1 KGHSH and CDR2 LQKENI. The germline V and J ends were trimmed by 6 bases and 6 bases, with 9 bases remaining between them. CDR3 region: CASSPRPQPQHF. The CDR3 DNA follows: TGTGCCAGCTCTCCCCGTCCTCAGCCCCAGCATTTT.

The chain joins TRBV7-9 to TRBJ2-1; TRBD2 might be the D (6 bases). The CDR3 runs 15 residues. CDR1 is SEHNR, CDR2 FQNEAQ, per germline (reference sequence). Trimming pared 3 bases from V and 2 bases from J, leaving 11 bases between. The CDR3 DNA sequence: TGTGCCAGCAGCTTCTTCGGCGGGACCTACAATGAGCAGTTCTTC. This translates into CASSFFGGTYNEQFF.

The chain employs TRBV2 and TRBJ1-5; possible D gene TRBD1, 6 bases. Trimming stripped 2 bases from V and 4 bases from J, with 18 bases between. The CDR3 is made up of 17 amino acids. From germline, CDR1 is SNHLY and CDR2 FYNNEI. The CDR3: CASSEIRVRGLNQPQHF. The CDR3 DNA reads TGTGCCAGCAGTGAAATTAGGGTCAGGGGCCTTAATCAGCCCCAGCATTTT.

The chain has TRBV7-2 and TRBJ2-7, with D perhaps matching TRBD1 (6 bases). Looked up from germline, CDR1 is SGHTA and CDR2 is FQGNSA. Trimming shortened V by 1 base and J by 0 bases, and 10 bases separated the two germline ends. The CDR3 length is 15 residues. CDR3 sequence: CASSLEGHGSYEQYF. CDR3 coding DNA: TGTGCCAGCAGCTTAGAGGGACACGGCTCCTACGAGCAGTACTTC. The variable domain in full, with the rest retrieved from reference TRBV7-2 and TRBJ2-7, is GAGVSQSPSNKVTEKGKDVELRCDPISGHTALYWYRQSLGQGLEFLIYFQGNSAPDKSGLPSDRFSAERTGGSVSTLTIQRTQQEDSAVYLCASSLEGHGSYEQYFGPGTRLTVT.

The rearrangement uses TRBV19 and TRBJ2-7, with TRBD1 identical over 7 bases. The V and J ends lost 2 bases and 1 base, in that order; junction bases with no gene match: 8. The V gene's germline CDR1 is LNHDA and CDR2 SQIVND (reference sequence). The CDR3 covers 16 residues. The CDR3 loop is CASSILDRVKSYEQYF. In DNA, the CDR3 is TGTGCCAGTAGTATACTCGACAGGGTGAAGTCCTACGAGCAGTACTTC.

The table lists this clone with a few counts. The chain has TRBV19 and TRBJ1-1; no clear D. Trimming removed 1 base at V and 7 bases at J, with 16 bases between. The CDR3 has 15 residues. Germline V gene data show CDR1 as LNHDA and CDR2 as SQIVND (reference sequence). In nucleotides, the CDR3 is TGTGCCAGTAGTATAGGCAATGGCGGGCAGGATGAAGCTTTCTTT. Its protein product is CASSIGNGGQDEAFF.

V usage is TRBV6-5 and J usage is TRBJ1-1; D not certain. There are 11 residues in the CDR3. The germline V and J ends were trimmed by 2 bases and 11 bases, with 9 bases remaining between them. Per germline, CDR1 MNHEY and CDR2 SVGAGI. CDR3 bases: TGTGCCAGCAGTTACGGTACAGACGCTTTCTTT. Translated: CASSYGTDAFF.

This rearrangement joins TRBV19 to TRBJ1-5; unclear D gene. Germline CDR1 and CDR2: LNHDA and SQIVND (reference sequence). CDR3 length equals 16 residues. V lost 5 bases and J lost 1, with 15 bases in between. The CDR3 reads CASSFTSSNSNQPQHF. The CDR3 DNA is TGTGCCAGTAGTTTTACTAGTAGCAACAGCAATCAGCCCCAGCATTTT.

This rearrangement joins TRBV15 to TRBJ2-7; the D gene is possibly TRBD2 (6 bases). Germline V gene sequence: CDR1 LNHNV, CDR2 YYDKDF (reference sequence). This CDR3 region has 15 residues. V was cut by 3 bases and J by 5 bases, with 17 bases left in between. Here the CDR3 reads CATSSGAVTGDEQYF. The CDR3 coding sequence is TGTGCCACCAGCAGCGGGGCAGTTACGGGGGACGAGCAGTACTTC.

The chain carries TRBV28 and TRBJ1-4, with D hard to call. Per the germline V gene, CDR1 is MDHEN and CDR2 is SYDVKM. V shed 10 bases and J shed 4 bases, with 25 bases lying between them. There are 17 residues in the CDR3. CDR3 residues: CANTTNRIIPDNEKLFF. CDR3 nucleotides: TGTGCCAACACCACGAACAGAATAATTCCTGATAATGAAAAACTGTTTTTT.

The rearrangement links TRBV2 to TRBJ2-1; D unclear. This CDR3 comprises 15 residues. Germline V gene data show CDR1 as SNHLY and CDR2 as FYNNEI. V was clipped by 0 bases and J by 0 bases, with 6 bases between them. The DNA for the CDR3 is TGTGCCAGCAGTGAAGCCAGGAACTCCTACAATGAGCAGTTCTTC. As protein: CASSEARNSYNEQFF. Filled out from reference TRBV2 and TRBJ2-1, the complete variable domain reads EPEVTQTPSHQVTQMGQEVILRCVPISNHLYFYWYRQILGQKVEFLVSFYNNEISEKSEIFDDQFSVERPDGSNFTLKIRSTKLEDSAMYFCASSEARNSYNEQFFGPGTRLTVL.

The V gene is TRBV5-4, the J gene TRBJ1-2; D not certain. V lost 2 bases, J lost 4 bases, and 15 bases lay in between. Germline V gene data show CDR1 as SGHNT and CDR2 as YYREEE (reference sequence). This CDR3 has 15 amino acids. CDR3 nucleotides: TGTGCCAGCAGCTTAATCCGGGAAAGAGGCTATGGCTACACCTTC. As protein: CASSLIRERGYGYTF.

This clone was detected only a few times. The chain joins TRBV4-1 to TRBJ1-1, with a weak D call TRBD1 (5 bases). The V end lost 1 base, the J end lost 4 bases, and 10 bases lay between the germline ends. The CDR3 contains 14 residues. Germline CDR1 reads MGHRA; CDR2 reads YSYEKL. CDR3 sequence (DNA): TGCGCCAGCAGCCAAGTACAGGTCGGCACTGAAGCTTTCTTT. Translation: CASSQVQVGTEAFF.

The J gene is TRBJ1-5, the V gene TRBV15; D is unresolved. Looked up from germline, CDR1 is LNHNV and CDR2 is YYDKDF (reference sequence). The CDR3 runs to 14 residues. The V end lost 0 bases, the J end lost 7 bases, and 10 bases lay between the germline ends. The CDR3 here is CATSRDRPVQPQHF. The CDR3 DNA reads as TGTGCCACCAGCAGAGATCGCCCGGTGCAGCCCCAGCATTTT.

The gene calls are TRBV7-2 and TRBJ1-2; TRBD1 aligns across 11 bases. The CDR3 totals 14 residues. The V gene's germline CDR1 is SGHTA and CDR2 FQGNSA. Trimming removed 4 bases from V and 6 bases from J; junction bases left unmatched: 4. The CDR3 sequence: CASSSGQGAHGYTF. DNA of the CDR3: TGTGCCAGCAGCTCAGGACAGGGGGCGCATGGCTACACCTTC.

This chain uses TRBV6-5 with TRBJ1-4; D not resolved. The V gene lost 4 bases and the J gene lost 0 bases, with 9 bases spanning the gap. This CDR3 is 15 amino acids long. Looked up from germline, CDR1 is MNHEY and CDR2 is SVGAGI. The CDR3 is CASSSPGATNEKLFF. The CDR3 nucleotides read TGTGCCAGCAGTTCGCCGGGAGCAACTAATGAAAAACTGTTTTTT.

The chain combines TRBV5-1 with TRBJ2-7; 11 nucleotides align to TRBD1. In germline, CDR1 is SGHRS, CDR2 YFSETQ. The CDR3 is made up of 14 amino acids. V was pared by 3 bases and J by 7 bases, with 6 bases of the junction left unmatched. CDR3 protein: CASSSDRGRREQYF. CDR3 coding DNA: TGCGCCAGCAGCTCGGACAGGGGGCGCCGGGAGCAGTACTTC.

This rearrangement joins TRBV19 to TRBJ2-7, with no clear D. There are 12 residues in the CDR3. Trimming left V 0 bases short and J 2 bases short, with 2 bases between. CDR1 is LNHDA, CDR2 SQIVND, per germline (reference sequence). The CDR3 DNA reads TGTGCCAGTAGTATAGACCCCTACGAGCAGTACTTC. Protein: CASSIDPYEQYF.

This clone was seen only once. The genes are TRBV15 and TRBJ2-1; D call uncertain. The CDR3 loop spans 14 amino acids. The germline CDR1 and CDR2 sequences are LNHNV and YYDKDF (reference sequence). V shed 0 bases and J shed 9 bases, with 12 bases lying between them. CDR3 coding DNA: TGTGCCACCAGCAGAGAAAGAGAATCTAGTGAGCAGTTCTTC. This codes for CATSRERESSEQFF.

The J gene is TRBJ2-1, the V gene TRBV6-5, with unresolved D. Looked up from germline, CDR1 is MNHEY and CDR2 is SVGAGI. CDR3 length: 15 residues. Trimming stripped 6 bases from V and 0 bases from J, with 12 bases between. The CDR3 coding sequence is TGTGCCAGCAGGCGCCACAGCGACTCCTACAATGAGCAGTTCTTC. It is translated as CASRRHSDSYNEQFF.

CDR3 region: CASRSLQGRQDEPQHF. In DNA, the CDR3 is TGTGCCAGCAGGAGCCTCCAAGGGCGGCAAGATGAGCCCCAGCATTTT. V usage is TRBV6-6 and J usage is TRBJ1-5, with D unresolved. CDR1 is MNHNY and CDR2 is SVGAGI in the germline V gene (reference sequence). CDR3 length: 16 amino acids. Trimming pared 6 bases from V and 8 bases from J, leaving 23 bases between.

The chain links TRBV29-1 to TRBJ2-3; D is perhaps TRBD1 (6 bases). Trimming pared 6 bases from V and 2 bases from J, leaving 18 bases between. The CDR3 length is 15 residues. Per germline, CDR1 SQVTM and CDR2 ANQGSEA. The CDR3 region is CSVRYQGPNTDTQYF. The CDR3 DNA is TGCAGCGTCCGCTATCAGGGGCCAAACACAGATACGCAGTATTTT.

On this clone itself: This sample includes further DNA sequences coding for the same CDR3. The rearrangement uses TRBV27 and TRBJ2-5, with 8 bases matching TRBD2. The CDR3 spans 14 residues. J gave up 4 bases and V 0 bases, and 1 base lay outside the gene matches. Germline V lookup: CDR1 MNHEY, CDR2 SMNVEV (reference sequence). For the CDR3, the DNA is TGTGCCAGCAGTTTATCTCGGGGGGGAGAGACCCAGTACTTC. This translates into CASSLSRGGETQYF.